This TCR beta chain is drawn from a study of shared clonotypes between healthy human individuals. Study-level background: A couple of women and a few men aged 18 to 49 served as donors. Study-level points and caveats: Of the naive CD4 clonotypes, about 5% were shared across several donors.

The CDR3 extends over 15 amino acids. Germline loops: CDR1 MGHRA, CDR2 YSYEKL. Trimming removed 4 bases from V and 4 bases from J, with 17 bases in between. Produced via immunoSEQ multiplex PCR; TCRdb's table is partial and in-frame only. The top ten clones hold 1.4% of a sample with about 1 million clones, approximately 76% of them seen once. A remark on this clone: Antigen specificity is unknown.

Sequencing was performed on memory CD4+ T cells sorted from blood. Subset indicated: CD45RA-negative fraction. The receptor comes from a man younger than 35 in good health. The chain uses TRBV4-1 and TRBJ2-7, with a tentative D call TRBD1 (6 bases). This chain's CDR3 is CASSPRAGAVYEQYF. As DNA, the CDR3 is TGCGCCAGCAGCCCTCGGGCAGGGGCCGTATACGAGCAGTACTTC.